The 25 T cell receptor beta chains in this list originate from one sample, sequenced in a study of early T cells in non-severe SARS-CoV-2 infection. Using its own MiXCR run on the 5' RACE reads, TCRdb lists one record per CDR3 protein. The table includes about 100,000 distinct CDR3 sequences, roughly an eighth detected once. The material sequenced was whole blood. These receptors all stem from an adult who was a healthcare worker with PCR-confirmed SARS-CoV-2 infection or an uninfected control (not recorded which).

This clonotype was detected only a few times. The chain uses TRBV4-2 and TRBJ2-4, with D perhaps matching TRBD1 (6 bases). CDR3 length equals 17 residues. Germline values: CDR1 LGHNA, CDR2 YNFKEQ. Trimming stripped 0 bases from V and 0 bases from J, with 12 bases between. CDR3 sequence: CASSQDRGVLAKNIQYF. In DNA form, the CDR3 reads TGTGCCAGCAGCCAAGACAGGGGCGTCCTAGCCAAAAACATTCAGTACTTC.

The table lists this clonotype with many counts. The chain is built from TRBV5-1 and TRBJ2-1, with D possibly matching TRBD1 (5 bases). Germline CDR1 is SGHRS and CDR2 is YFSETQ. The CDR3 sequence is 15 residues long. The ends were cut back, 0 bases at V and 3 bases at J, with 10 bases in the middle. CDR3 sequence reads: CASSLGGSLYNEQFF. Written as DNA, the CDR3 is TGCGCCAGCAGCTTGGGGGGCTCCCTCTACAATGAGCAGTTCTTC.

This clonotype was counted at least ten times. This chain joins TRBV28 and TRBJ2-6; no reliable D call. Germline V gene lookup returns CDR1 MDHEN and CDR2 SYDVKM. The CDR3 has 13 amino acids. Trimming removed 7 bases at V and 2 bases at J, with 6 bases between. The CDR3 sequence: CASKNPGANVLTF. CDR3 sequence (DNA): TGTGCCAGCAAGAATCCTGGGGCCAACGTCCTGACTTTC.

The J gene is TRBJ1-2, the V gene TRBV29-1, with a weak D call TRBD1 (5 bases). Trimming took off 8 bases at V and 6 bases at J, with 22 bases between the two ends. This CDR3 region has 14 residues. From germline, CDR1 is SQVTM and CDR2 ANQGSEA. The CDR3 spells CSISQPRVGDGYTF. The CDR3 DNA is TGCAGCATCTCCCAACCCAGGGTCGGCGATGGCTACACCTTC.

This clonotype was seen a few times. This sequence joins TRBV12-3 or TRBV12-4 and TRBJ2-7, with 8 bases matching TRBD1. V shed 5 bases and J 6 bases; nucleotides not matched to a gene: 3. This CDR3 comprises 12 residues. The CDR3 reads CASSPGTGEQYF. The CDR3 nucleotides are TGTGCCAGCAGTCCCGGGACAGGCGAGCAGTACTTC.

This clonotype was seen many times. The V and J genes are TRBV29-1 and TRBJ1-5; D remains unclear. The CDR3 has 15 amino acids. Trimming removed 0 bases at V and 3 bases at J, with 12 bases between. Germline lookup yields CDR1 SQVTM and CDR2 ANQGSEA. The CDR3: CSVEDLGGVNQPQHF. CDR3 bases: TGCAGCGTTGAAGATCTTGGAGGAGTCAATCAGCCCCAGCATTTT.

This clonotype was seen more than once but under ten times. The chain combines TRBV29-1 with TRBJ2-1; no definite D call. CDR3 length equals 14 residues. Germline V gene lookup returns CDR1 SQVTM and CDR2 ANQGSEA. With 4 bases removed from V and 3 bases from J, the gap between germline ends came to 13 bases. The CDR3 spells CSVGLDRYYNEQFF. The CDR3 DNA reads TGCAGCGTTGGCTTGGATAGGTACTACAATGAGCAGTTCTTC.

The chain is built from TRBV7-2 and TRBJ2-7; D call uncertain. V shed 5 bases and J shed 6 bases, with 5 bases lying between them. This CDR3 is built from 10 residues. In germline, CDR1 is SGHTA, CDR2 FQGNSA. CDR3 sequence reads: CASSGPEQYF. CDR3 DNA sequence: TGTGCCAGCAGCGGCCCCGAGCAGTACTTC.

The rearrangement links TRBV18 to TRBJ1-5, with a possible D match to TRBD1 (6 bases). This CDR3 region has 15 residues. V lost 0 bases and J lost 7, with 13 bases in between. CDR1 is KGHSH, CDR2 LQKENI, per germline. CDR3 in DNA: TGTGCCAGCTCACCACCGGGTCAGGGGAGACAGCCCCAGCATTTT. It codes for CASSPPGQGRQPQHF.

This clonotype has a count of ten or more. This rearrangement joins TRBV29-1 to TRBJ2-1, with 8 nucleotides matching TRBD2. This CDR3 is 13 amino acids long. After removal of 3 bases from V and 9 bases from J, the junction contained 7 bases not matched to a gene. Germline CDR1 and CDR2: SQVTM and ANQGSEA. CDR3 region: CSVDGYAGGEQFF. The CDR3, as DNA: TGCAGCGTTGATGGGTACGCGGGAGGTGAGCAGTTCTTC.

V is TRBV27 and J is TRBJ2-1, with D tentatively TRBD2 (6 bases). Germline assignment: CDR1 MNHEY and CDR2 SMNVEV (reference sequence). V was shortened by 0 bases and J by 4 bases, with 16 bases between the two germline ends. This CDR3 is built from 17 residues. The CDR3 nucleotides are TGTGCCAGCAGTTTATCACGCGCCGGGGGTCGATACAATGAGCAGTTCTTC. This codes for CASSLSRAGGRYNEQFF.

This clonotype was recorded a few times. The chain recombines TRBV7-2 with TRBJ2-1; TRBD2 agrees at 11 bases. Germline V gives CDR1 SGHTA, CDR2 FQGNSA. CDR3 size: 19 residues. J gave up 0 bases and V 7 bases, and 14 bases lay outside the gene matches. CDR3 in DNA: TGTGCCAGCACCCGGCCCCTAGCGGGGGGTCCTGACTCCTACAATGAGCAGTTCTTC. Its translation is CASTRPLAGGPDSYNEQFF.

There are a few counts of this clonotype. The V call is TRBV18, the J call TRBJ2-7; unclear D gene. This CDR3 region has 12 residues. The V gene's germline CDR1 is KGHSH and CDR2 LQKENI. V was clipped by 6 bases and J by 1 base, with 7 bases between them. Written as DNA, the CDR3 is TGTGCCAGCTCTACGGCGTCCTACGAGCAGTACTTC. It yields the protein CASSTASYEQYF.

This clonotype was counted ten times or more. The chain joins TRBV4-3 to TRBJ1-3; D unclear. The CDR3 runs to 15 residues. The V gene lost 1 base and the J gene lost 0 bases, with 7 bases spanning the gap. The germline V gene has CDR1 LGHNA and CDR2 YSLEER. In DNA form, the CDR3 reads TGCGCCAGCAGCCAAGGACATAACTCTGGAAACACCATATATTTT. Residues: CASSQGHNSGNTIYF.

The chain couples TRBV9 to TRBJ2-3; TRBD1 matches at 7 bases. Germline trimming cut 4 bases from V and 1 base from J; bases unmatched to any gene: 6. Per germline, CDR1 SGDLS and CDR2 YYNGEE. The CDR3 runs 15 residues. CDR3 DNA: TGTGCCAGCAGCCCAACAGGGGCAGGCACAGATACGCAGTATTTT. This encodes CASSPTGAGTDTQYF.

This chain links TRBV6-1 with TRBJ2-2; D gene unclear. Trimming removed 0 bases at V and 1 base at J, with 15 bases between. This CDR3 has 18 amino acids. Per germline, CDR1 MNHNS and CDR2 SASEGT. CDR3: CASSEAWSRYENTGELFF. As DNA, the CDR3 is TGTGCCAGCAGTGAAGCGTGGTCCCGATATGAGAACACCGGGGAGCTGTTTTTT.

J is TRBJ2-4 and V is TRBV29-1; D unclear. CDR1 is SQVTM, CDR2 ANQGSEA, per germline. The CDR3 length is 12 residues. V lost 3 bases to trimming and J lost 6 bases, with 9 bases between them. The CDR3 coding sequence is TGCAGCGTTGAGGTCGACCCAAACATTCAGTACTTC. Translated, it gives CSVEVDPNIQYF.

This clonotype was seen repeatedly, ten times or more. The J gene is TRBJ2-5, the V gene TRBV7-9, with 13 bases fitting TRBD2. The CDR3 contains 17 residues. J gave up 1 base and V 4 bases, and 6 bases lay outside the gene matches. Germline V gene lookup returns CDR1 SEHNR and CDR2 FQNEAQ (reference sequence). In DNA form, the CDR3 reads TGTGCCAGCAGCTCGGGACTAGCGGGGAGCCCCCAAGAGACCCAGTACTTC. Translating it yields CASSSGLAGSPQETQYF.

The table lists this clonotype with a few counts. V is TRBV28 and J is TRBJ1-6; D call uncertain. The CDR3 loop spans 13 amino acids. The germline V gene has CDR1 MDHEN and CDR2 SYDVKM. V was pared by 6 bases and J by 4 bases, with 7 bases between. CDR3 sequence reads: CASRDLYNSPLHF. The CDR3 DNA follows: TGTGCCAGCAGGGATCTATATAATTCACCCCTCCACTTT. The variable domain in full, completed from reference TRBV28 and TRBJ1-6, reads DVKVTQSSRYLVKRTGEKVFLECVQDMDHENMFWYRQDPGLGLRLIYFSYDVKMKEKGDIPEGYSVSREKKERFSLILESASTNQTSMYLCASRDLYNSPLHFGNGTRLTVT.

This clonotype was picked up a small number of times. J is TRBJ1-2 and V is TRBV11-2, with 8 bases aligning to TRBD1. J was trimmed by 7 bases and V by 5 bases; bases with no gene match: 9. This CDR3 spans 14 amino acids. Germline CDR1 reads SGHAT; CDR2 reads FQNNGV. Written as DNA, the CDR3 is TGTGCCAGCAGCCCTAACGGACAGGGACGTGGCTACACCTTC. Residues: CASSPNGQGRGYTF.

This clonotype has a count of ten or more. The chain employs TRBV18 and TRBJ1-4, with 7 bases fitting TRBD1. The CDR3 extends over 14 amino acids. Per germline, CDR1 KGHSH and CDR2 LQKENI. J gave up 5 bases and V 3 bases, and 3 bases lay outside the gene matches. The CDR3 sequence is CASSPGQTNEKLFF. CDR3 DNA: TGTGCCAGCTCACCGGGACAGACGAATGAAAAACTGTTTTTT. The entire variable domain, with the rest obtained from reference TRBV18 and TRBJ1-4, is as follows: NAGVMQNPRHLVRRRGQEARLRCSPMKGHSHVYWYRQLPEEGLKFMVYLQKENIIDESGMPKERFSAEFPKEGPSILRIQQVVRGDSAAYFCASSPGQTNEKLFFGSGTQLSVL.

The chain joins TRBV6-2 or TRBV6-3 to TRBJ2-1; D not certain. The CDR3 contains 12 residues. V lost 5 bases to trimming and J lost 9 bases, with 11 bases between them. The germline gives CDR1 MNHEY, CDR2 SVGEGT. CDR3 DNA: TGTGCCAGCAGTCAGGTGCAGTTTGAGCAGTTCTTC. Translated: CASSQVQFEQFF.

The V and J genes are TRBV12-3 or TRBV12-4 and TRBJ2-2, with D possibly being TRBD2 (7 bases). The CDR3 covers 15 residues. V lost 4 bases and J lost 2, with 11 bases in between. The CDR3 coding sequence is TGTGCCAGCAGTTACGGGGGGCCTAACACCGGGGAGCTGTTTTTT. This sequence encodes CASSYGGPNTGELFF.

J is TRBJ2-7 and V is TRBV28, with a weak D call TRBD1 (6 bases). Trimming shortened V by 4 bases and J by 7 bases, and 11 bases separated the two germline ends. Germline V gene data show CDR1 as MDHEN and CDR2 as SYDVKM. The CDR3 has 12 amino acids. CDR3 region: CASSWGPGEQYF. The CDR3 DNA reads TGTGCCAGCAGTTGGGGGCCGGGGGAGCAGTACTTC.

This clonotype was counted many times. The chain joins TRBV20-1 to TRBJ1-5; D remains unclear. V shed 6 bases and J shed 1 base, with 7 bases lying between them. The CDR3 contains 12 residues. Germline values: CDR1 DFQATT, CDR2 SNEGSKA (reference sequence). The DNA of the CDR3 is TGCAGTGCCGGACGGAGCAATCAGCCCCAGCATTTT. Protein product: CSAGRSNQPQHF.